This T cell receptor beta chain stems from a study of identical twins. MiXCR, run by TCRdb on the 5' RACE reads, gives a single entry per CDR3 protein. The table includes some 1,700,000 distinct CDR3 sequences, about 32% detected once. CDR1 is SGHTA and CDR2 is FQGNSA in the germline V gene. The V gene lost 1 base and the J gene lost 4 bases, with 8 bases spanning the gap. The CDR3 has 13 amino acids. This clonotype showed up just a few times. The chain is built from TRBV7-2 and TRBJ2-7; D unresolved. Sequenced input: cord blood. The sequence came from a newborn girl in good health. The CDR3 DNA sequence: TGTGCCAGCAGCTTAGTCACATGGTACGAGCAGTACTTC. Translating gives CASSLVTWYEQYF.